This TCR beta chain was sequenced for a study of blood T cell repertoires in COVID-19. Method: immunoSEQ multiplex PCR; TCRdb's copy keeps in-frame clones and lacks some. The repertoire has under 100,000 clones, 89% of them found once; the top ten carry around 3.4%. This CDR3 contains 18 residues. CDR1 and CDR2 (germline): MNHEY, SMNVEV (reference sequence). Unmatched junction bases numbered 13, after V lost 2 bases and J lost 3 bases. The V gene is TRBV27, the J gene TRBJ2-3, with 8 bases aligning to TRBD2. The sequencing input was peripheral blood. The sequence came from a woman aged 70-85 years with acute or convalescent COVID-19. CDR3 loop: CASSLVLRSGGRTDTQYF. DNA of the CDR3: TGTGCCAGCAGTTTAGTGCTGCGAAGCGGGGGTCGGACAGATACGCAGTATTTT.